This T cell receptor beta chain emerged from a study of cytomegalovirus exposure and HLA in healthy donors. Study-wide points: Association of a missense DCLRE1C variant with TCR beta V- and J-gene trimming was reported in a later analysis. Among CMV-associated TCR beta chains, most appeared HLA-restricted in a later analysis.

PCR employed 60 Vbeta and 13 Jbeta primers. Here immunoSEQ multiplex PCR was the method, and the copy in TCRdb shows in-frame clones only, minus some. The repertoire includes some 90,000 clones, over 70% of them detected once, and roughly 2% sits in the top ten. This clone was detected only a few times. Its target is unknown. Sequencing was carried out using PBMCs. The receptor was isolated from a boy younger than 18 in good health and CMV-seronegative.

Here the CDR3 reads CASSSDSSYEQYF. CDR3 nucleotide sequence: TGTGCCAGCAGTTCTGACAGTTCCTACGAGCAGTACTTC. The chain couples TRBV27 to TRBJ2-7; tentative D call: TRBD1 (5 bases). The CDR3 runs to 13 residues. Germline assignment: CDR1 MNHEY and CDR2 SMNVEV (reference sequence). V gave up 4 bases and J gave up 1 base, with 8 bases separating them.